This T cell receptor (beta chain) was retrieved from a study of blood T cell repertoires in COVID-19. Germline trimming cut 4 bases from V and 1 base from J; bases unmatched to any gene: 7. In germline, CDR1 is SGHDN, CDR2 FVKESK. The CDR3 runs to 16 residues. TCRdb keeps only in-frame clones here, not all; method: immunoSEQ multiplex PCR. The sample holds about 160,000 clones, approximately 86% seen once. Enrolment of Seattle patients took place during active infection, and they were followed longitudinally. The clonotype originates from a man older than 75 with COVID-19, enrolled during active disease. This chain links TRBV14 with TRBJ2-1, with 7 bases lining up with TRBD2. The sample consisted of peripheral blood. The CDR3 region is CASSLAWGGSYNEQFF. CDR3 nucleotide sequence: TGTGCCAGCAGCCTGGCGTGGGGGGGATCCTACAATGAGCAGTTCTTC.